These 17 T cell receptor beta chains came from one sample sequenced in a study of blood T cells in healthy people across ages. Through a sample-barcoded 5' primer and a J-beta primer mix, a second PCR was run for 7 to 11 cycles. TCRdb independently ran MiXCR on the 5' RACE reads; one entry per CDR3 protein. The data hold hundreds of thousands of distinct CDR3 sequences, with over 45% observed a single time. Sequenced sample: blood. Every receptor here comes from a man aged 30 to 45 in good health.

This chain joins TRBV6-5 and TRBJ1-2; D perhaps matches TRBD1 (6 bases). V was shortened by 6 bases and J by 2 bases, with 13 bases between the two germline ends. Germline V gene lookup returns CDR1 MNHEY and CDR2 SVGAGI. CDR3 size: 14 residues. As DNA, the CDR3 is TGTGCCAGCAGCGCACTAGGACAGAACTATGGCTACACCTTC. Translated, it gives CASSALGQNYGYTF.

V usage is TRBV12-3 or TRBV12-4 and J usage is TRBJ2-1; 9 nucleotides agree with TRBD2. V dropped 8 bases and J dropped 4; count of bases not matched to a gene: 3. The CDR3 runs to 13 residues. The CDR3 DNA reads TGTGCCAGCGCGACTAGCGGTTACAATGAGCAGTTCTTC. Residues: CASATSGYNEQFF.

The sample holds one count of this clonotype. V and J are TRBV7-9 and TRBJ2-7; the D gene is possibly TRBD2 (6 bases). The CDR3 sequence is 15 residues long. Between the trimmed V and J ends, which lost 4 bases and 7 bases, there was a span of 20 bases. Germline assignment: CDR1 SEHNR and CDR2 FQNEAQ (reference sequence). CDR3 nucleotide sequence: TGTGCCAGCAGCTGGGGGGACTTCCCCCAGGGAGAGCAGTACTTC. This gives the protein CASSWGDFPQGEQYF.

The rearrangement links TRBV6-4 to TRBJ1-6; TRBD1 aligns across 9 bases. V dropped 5 bases and J dropped 1; count of bases not matched to a gene: 6. Germline CDR1 reads MRHNA; CDR2 reads SNTAGT. The CDR3 is 17 amino acids. The CDR3 DNA reads as TGTGCCAGCAGTCCCACAGGGGGCGCTTCCTATAATTCACCCCTCCACTTT. The encoded protein is CASSPTGGASYNSPLHF.

This clonotype was seen a handful of times. The V call is TRBV6-2 or TRBV6-3, the J call TRBJ2-1, with 7 bases lining up with TRBD2. The CDR3 covers 14 residues. J gave up 4 bases and V 8 bases, and 8 bases lay outside the gene matches. Looked up from germline, CDR1 is MNHEY and CDR2 is SVGEGT. The CDR3 protein is CASLRDYNYNEQFF. Written as DNA, the CDR3 is TGTGCCAGCCTCCGGGACTACAATTACAATGAGCAGTTCTTC.

This clonotype was observed at least ten times. This rearrangement joins TRBV7-2 to TRBJ2-5, with D unclear. The CDR3 has 14 residues. Per germline, CDR1 SGHTA and CDR2 FQGNSA. Trimming removed 3 bases from V and 2 bases from J, with 10 bases in between. The CDR3 DNA is TGTGCCAGCAGCTTTGATCCACAACAAGAGACCCAGTACTTC. Its protein product is CASSFDPQQETQYF.

J is TRBJ1-2 and V is TRBV6-2 or TRBV6-3; TRBD1 might be the D (6 bases). Germline lookup yields CDR1 MNHEY and CDR2 SVGEGT. Trimming took 4 bases from V and 7 from J, leaving 28 bases between them. The CDR3 extends over 18 amino acids. In DNA form, the CDR3 reads TGTGCCAGCAGTTCACCCTTCCTCGGGACACTCCCAGGCGGTGGCTACACCTTC. Protein: CASSSPFLGTLPGGGYTF.

The V call is TRBV30, the J call TRBJ2-3; D is unresolved. Trimming stripped 6 bases from V and 4 bases from J, with 11 bases between. The length of the CDR3 is 12 residues. Germline V gives CDR1 GTSNPN, CDR2 SVGIG (reference sequence). The CDR3 DNA reads as TGTGCCTGCGCTAAGGGCCCAGATACGCAGTATTTT. Translation gives CACAKGPDTQYF.

About this clonotype itself: A read error may explain this, as a much larger clone is one base away. The chain employs TRBV7-2 and TRBJ2-5; 10 nucleotides line up with TRBD2. The CDR3 is made up of 15 amino acids. The germline gives CDR1 SGHTA, CDR2 FQGNSA. V shed 8 bases and J 6 bases; nucleotides not matched to a gene: 12. CDR3 loop: CASGSQGTSDKTQYF. The CDR3 coding sequence is TGTGCCAGCGGCTCCCAGGGGACTAGCGATAAGACCCAGTACTTC.

This rearrangement joins TRBV5-1 to TRBJ1-2; 8 nucleotides align to TRBD1. The V gene's germline CDR1 is SGHRS and CDR2 YFSETQ. This CDR3 region has 14 residues. V shed 5 bases and J 4 bases; nucleotides not matched to a gene: 7. This CDR3 reads CASSPDRAGYGYTF. For the CDR3, the DNA is TGCGCCAGCAGTCCGGACAGGGCTGGCTATGGCTACACCTTC.

CDR3: CASSKGLSPLHF. CDR3 coding DNA: TGTGCCAGCAGCAAGGGCCTCTCACCCCTCCACTTT. The rearrangement links TRBV7-2 to TRBJ1-6, with D uncertain. This CDR3 region has 12 residues. Germline assignment: CDR1 SGHTA and CDR2 FQGNSA. The V end was cut by 5 bases, the J end by 10 bases, with 9 bases between.

Only one count was recorded for this clonotype. The rearrangement uses TRBV27 and TRBJ2-1; D gene ambiguous. This CDR3 spans 14 amino acids. The V end was cut by 0 bases, the J end by 2 bases, with 5 bases between. CDR1 and CDR2 from the germline V gene are MNHEY and SMNVEV (reference sequence). This CDR3 is CASSLSITYNEQFF. The CDR3 DNA is TGTGCCAGCAGTTTATCGATAACCTACAATGAGCAGTTCTTC.

V usage is TRBV7-2 and J usage is TRBJ2-2, with D perhaps TRBD2 (5 bases). This CDR3 has 14 residues. V lost 5 bases and J 2 bases, leaving 9 bases between the germline ends. Germline CDR1 SGHTA, CDR2 FQGNSA. CDR3: CASSQRLNTGELFF. CDR3 DNA sequence: TGTGCCAGCAGCCAGAGACTAAACACCGGGGAGCTGTTTTTT.

The chain has TRBV3-1 and TRBJ2-1; the D gene is possibly TRBD2 (6 bases). This CDR3 has 17 amino acids. V gave up 2 bases and J gave up 7 bases, with 21 bases separating them. Germline-derived CDR1 and CDR2 are LGHDT and YNNKEL (reference sequence). This chain's CDR3 is CASSQPTPGELVNEQFF. CDR3 nucleotide sequence: TGTGCCAGCAGCCAACCGACCCCGGGGGAATTAGTTAATGAGCAGTTCTTC.

The chain carries TRBV12-3 or TRBV12-4 and TRBJ2-5, with 13 bases matching TRBD2. The CDR3 contains 16 residues. Trimming cost V 5 bases and J 2 bases; bases outside gene matches: 5. The DNA for the CDR3 is TGTGCCAGCAGTGGGGGGACTAGCGGGGTACAAGAGACCCAGTACTTC. Amino acid sequence: CASSGGTSGVQETQYF.

The chain joins TRBV3-1 to TRBJ2-1; D gene unclear. The CDR3 is made up of 13 amino acids. The V end lost 1 base, the J end lost 6 bases, and 7 bases lay between the germline ends. The germline CDR1 and CDR2 sequences are LGHDT and YNNKEL (reference sequence). This CDR3 is CASSQAPGNEQFF. The CDR3 DNA reads TGTGCCAGCAGCCAAGCCCCTGGCAATGAGCAGTTCTTC.

This chain links TRBV4-1 with TRBJ2-1, with TRBD2 matching over 7 bases. The CDR3 contains 14 residues. V shed 4 bases, J shed 7 bases, and the junction held 7 bases outside the gene matches. Germline V lookup: CDR1 MGHRA, CDR2 YSYEKL. The DNA for the CDR3 is TGCGCCAGCAGCCGATCGGGGGGTTGGAATGAGCAGTTCTTC. It yields the protein CASSRSGGWNEQFF.